This TCR beta chain derives from a study of OX40 agonist ivuxolimab in advanced cancers. The wider study: Those treated in dose escalation had hepatocellular carcinoma, melanoma, renal cell cancer or head and neck cancer. Partial responses were achieved by three patients, one with hepatocellular carcinoma and two with cutaneous melanoma.

Losses at the gene ends were 3 bases for V and 6 bases for J; bases not matched to a gene: 4. The CDR3 spans 14 residues. Germline values: CDR1 MNHEY, CDR2 SMNVEV (reference sequence). Libraries were prepared by immunoSEQ multiplex PCR; TCRdb keeps only in-frame clonotypes and omits some of them. The data show more than 85,000 clones, roughly 80% seen once. General study results and limits: By week 6 at 0.1 to 3.0 mg/kg, blood CD4+ and CD8+ T cells had expanded clonally.

About this clone itself: What it binds is not known.

The receptor was isolated from an adult with an advanced solid tumor such as melanoma, head and neck, liver or kidney cancer. This chain joins TRBV27 and TRBJ2-2; 7 nucleotides agree with TRBD2. The source was CD4+ or CD8+ T cells sorted from blood, collected in a trial of the OX40 agonist ivuxolimab. CDR3 protein: CASSLRGRAGELFF. As DNA, the CDR3 is TGTGCCAGCAGTTTGCGGGGGAGGGCCGGGGAGCTGTTTTTT.